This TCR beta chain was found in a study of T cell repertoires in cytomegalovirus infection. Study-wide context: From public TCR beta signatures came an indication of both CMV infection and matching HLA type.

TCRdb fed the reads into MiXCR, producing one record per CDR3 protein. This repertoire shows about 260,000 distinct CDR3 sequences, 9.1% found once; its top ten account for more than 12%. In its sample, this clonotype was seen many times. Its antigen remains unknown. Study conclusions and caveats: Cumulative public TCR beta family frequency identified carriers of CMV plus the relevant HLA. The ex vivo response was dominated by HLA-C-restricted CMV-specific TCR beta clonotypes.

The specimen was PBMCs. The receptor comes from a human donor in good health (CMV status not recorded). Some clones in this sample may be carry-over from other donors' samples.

The CDR3 protein is CASSPSPGDTQYF. The CDR3 bases are TGTGCCAGCAGTCCTAGTCCTGGGGATACGCAGTATTTT. This chain joins TRBV7-3 and TRBJ2-3; D not certain. The germline V gene has CDR1 SGHTA and CDR2 FQGTGA. Trimming took off 6 bases at V and 6 bases at J, with 13 bases between the two ends. CDR3 length: 13 residues.